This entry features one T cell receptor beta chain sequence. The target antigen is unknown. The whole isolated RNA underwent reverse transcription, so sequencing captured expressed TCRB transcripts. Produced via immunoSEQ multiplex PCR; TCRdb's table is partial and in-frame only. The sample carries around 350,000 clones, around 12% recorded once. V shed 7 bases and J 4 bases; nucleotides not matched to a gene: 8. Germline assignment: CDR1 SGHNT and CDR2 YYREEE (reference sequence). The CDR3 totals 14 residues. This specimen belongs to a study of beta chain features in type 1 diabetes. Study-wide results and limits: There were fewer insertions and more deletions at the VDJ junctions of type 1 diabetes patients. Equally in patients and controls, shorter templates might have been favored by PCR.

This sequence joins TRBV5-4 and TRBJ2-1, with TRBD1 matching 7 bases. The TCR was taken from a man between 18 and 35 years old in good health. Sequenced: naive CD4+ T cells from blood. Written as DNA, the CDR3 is TGTGCCAGCCACCGGGACAGCCCGTACAATGAGCAGTTCTTC. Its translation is CASHRDSPYNEQFF.